This T cell receptor beta chain appears in the sequencing data of a study of beta chain features in type 1 diabetes. The whole isolated RNA underwent reverse transcription, so sequencing captured expressed TCRB transcripts. Profiling relied on immunoSEQ multiplex PCR, and the TCRdb table lists in-frame clones only, not all of them. The sample holds 250,000 to 350,000 clones, approximately 14% seen once. The single heparinised draw taken from each donor contained approximately 120 mL of blood on average. This CDR3 has 17 amino acids. The germline V gene encodes CDR1 SGHTA and CDR2 FQGNSA. The V end was cut by 3 bases, the J end by 2 bases, with 18 bases between.

The chain joins TRBV7-2 to TRBJ2-3; D unresolved. The origin of this receptor is a man aged 25 to 40 in good health. The specimen was central memory CD4+ T cells from blood. CDR3 loop: CASSLAPKGFNTDTQYF. The CDR3, as DNA: TGTGCCAGCAGCTTGGCGCCGAAGGGATTTAACACAGATACGCAGTATTTT.